The 3 T cell receptor beta chains presented below share a single source sample, sequenced in a study of cytomegalovirus exposure and HLA in healthy donors. Primers: 60 Vbeta forward and 13 Jbeta reverse. Assay: immunoSEQ multiplex PCR; the TCRdb copy retains only in-frame clones and omits some. This table has around 190,000 clones, 75% to 85% appearing once. The sequencing sample was made of PBMCs. The receptors here all came from a woman aged 25-40 years in good health and CMV-seropositive.

The chain combines TRBV5-6 with TRBJ1-2, with a weak D call TRBD1 (5 bases). The ends were cut back, 4 bases at V and 3 bases at J, with 13 bases in the middle. The CDR3 covers 14 residues. Germline assignment: CDR1 SGHDT and CDR2 YYEEEE. CDR3 protein: CASSPRGGDYGYTF. The CDR3 nucleotides are TGTGCCAGCAGCCCCCGCGGGGGGGACTATGGCTACACCTTC.

This chain joins TRBV6-6 and TRBJ2-1, with 11 bases identical to TRBD2. Germline CDR1 is MNHNY and CDR2 is SVGAGI (reference sequence). The CDR3 has 15 amino acids. Losses at the gene ends were 8 bases for V and 7 bases for J; bases not matched to a gene: 10. The CDR3 is CASRRDGTSGNEQFF. CDR3 nucleotides: TGTGCCAGCCGCCGTGACGGGACTAGCGGAAATGAGCAGTTCTTC.

The chain links TRBV28 to TRBJ2-7; 7 bases agree with TRBD2. The CDR3 sequence is 13 residues long. CDR1 MDHEN and CDR2 SYDVKM come from the germline V gene. Germline trimming cut 7 bases from V and 2 bases from J; bases unmatched to any gene: 5. CDR3 sequence reads: CASTTSGAYEQYF. The DNA for the CDR3 is TGTGCCAGCACGACCAGCGGGGCCTACGAGCAGTACTTC.